Listed below are T cell receptor beta chains from one sample, sequenced in a study of cytomegalovirus exposure and HLA in healthy donors. Data came from immunoSEQ multiplex PCR; TCRdb stores just in-frame clones and leaves some out. Of 150,000 to 200,000 clones listed, 85% were seen once; the top ten hold over 2%. The specimen was PBMCs. The receptors originated from a man aged 25 to 45 in good health and CMV-seropositive. The CDR3 runs from the conserved cysteine through the conserved F or W. D genes are given only for firm matches. Size tells how often a clone was seen (once, few, many) or the class of an expanded clone, and some rows leave it out.

v_gene	abundance	d_gene	j_gene	CDR3nt	CDR3aa
TRBV7-9	-	-	TRBJ1-2	TGTGCCAGCAGCTTAGACGTCGTCGGGGATGGCTACACCTTC	CASSLDVVGDGYTF
TRBV5-1	-	TRBD1	TRBJ2-7	TGCGCCAGCAGCTTGAGATCGACCGGGACAGGGGGACTCAACCCCTACGAGCAGTACTTC	CASSLRSTGTGGLNPYEQYF
TRBV27	-	-	TRBJ2-7	TGTGCCAGCAGTTTACAGGGGGGCCCCTACGAGCAGTACTTC	CASSLQGGPYEQYF
TRBV6-6	-	-	TRBJ2-7	TGTGCCAGCAACCTAATGCAGGGGCGAGAGCAGTACTTC	CASNLMQGREQYF
TRBV27	-	-	TRBJ1-2	TGTGCCAGCAGCCCTTACCCCTCGAGAGGAAGCTATGGCTACACCTTC	CASSPYPSRGSYGYTF
TRBV27	-	TRBD1	TRBJ2-7	TGTGCCAGCAGTTTCCTACCACGGGACAGGGAAAACTACGAGCAGTACTTC	CASSFLPRDRENYEQYF
TRBV27	once	TRBD2	TRBJ2-3	TGTGCCAGCAGTTTCTATAGGGGAGGGAGGACAGATACGCAGTATTTT	CASSFYRGGRTDTQYF
TRBV9	once	TRBD2	TRBJ2-1	TGTGCCAGCAGCAAAACTAGCGGGGGGGCCAACAATGAGCAGTTCTTC	CASSKTSGGANNEQFF
TRBV6-5	-	-	TRBJ2-1	TGTGCCAGCAGTTACTCGTCAGGGAATGAGCAGTTCTTC	CASSYSSGNEQFF
TRBV19	once	TRBD1	TRBJ2-7	TGTGCCAGTAGTATAGTAATGGGACAGGGGGCCTACGAGCAGTACTTC	CASSIVMGQGAYEQYF
TRBV6-1	-	TRBD1	TRBJ2-1	TGTGCCAGCAGTGTACACAGGGGTCATGAGCAGTTCTTC	CASSVHRGHEQFF
TRBV4-1	-	TRBD1	TRBJ1-6	TGCGCCAGCCAAGACAGGGGGACCAATTCACCCCTCCACTTT	CASQDRGTNSPLHF
TRBV5-6	-	-	TRBJ1-6	TGTGCCAGCAGCTTGGGTCTCCAGTTTAATTCACCCCTCCACTTT	CASSLGLQFNSPLHF
TRBV10-1	-	TRBD2	TRBJ2-2	TGCGCCAGCAGAGTTAGCGGGGGGGGGACCGGGGAGCTGTTTTTT	CASRVSGGGTGELFF
TRBV7-8	-	-	TRBJ2-2	TGTGCCAGCAGCTTCGGAGGCGGCGGGGAGCTGTTTTTT	CASSFGGGGELFF
TRBV20-1	-	-	TRBJ1-1	TGCAGTGCAAGGGGGAACACTGAAGCTTTCTTT	CSARGNTEAFF
TRBV6-6	-	-	TRBJ2-2	TGTGCCAGCATTCGACTTCTTCCACGGGTGACCGGGGAGCTGTTTTTT	CASIRLLPRVTGELFF
TRBV4-1	few	-	TRBJ1-2	TGCGCCAGCAGCCAAGACAGGGAATCCTATGGCTACACCTTC	CASSQDRESYGYTF
TRBV7-8	many	-	TRBJ2-1	TGTGCCAGCAGCCCTGGGGGCTTGTGGGGAATCTCCTACAATGAGCAGTTCTTC	CASSPGGLWGISYNEQFF
TRBV19	-	TRBD1	TRBJ2-5	TGTGCCAGTAGTTCGCAGGGGGCTCAAGAGACCCAGTACTTC	CASSSQGAQETQYF
TRBV14	-	-	TRBJ2-1	TGTGCCAGCAGCCAGGACTCCTTCGGGGACTACAATGAGCAGTTCTTC	CASSQDSFGDYNEQFF
TRBV5-4	-	TRBD1	TRBJ2-5	TGTGCCAGCAGCTTACAGGGGGCAGGAGAGACCCAGTACTTC	CASSLQGAGETQYF
TRBV11-2	-	-	TRBJ2-1	TGTGCCAGCAGCTTACTCGGGGTACAGTTCTTC	CASSLLGVQFF
TRBV5-1	-	TRBD1	TRBJ1-2	TGCGCCAGCAGCTTTGGGACCGGGACAGGGGACTATGGCTACACCTTC	CASSFGTGTGDYGYTF
TRBV27	-	-	TRBJ2-7	TGTGCCAGCAGTTTAATAGGGGGAAGCGACGAGCAGTACTTC	CASSLIGGSDEQYF
TRBV6-1	-	TRBD1	TRBJ2-1	TGTGCCAGCAGTGCAGGACAGGGGGGGTACAATGAGCAGTTCTTC	CASSAGQGGYNEQFF
TRBV11-2	once	-	TRBJ2-7	TGTGCCAGCAGCTCCCAGGGGTACGAGCAGTACTTC	CASSSQGYEQYF
TRBV10-2	-	TRBD2	TRBJ2-3	TGCGCCAGCACCCCACTAGCGGGCACAGATACGCAGTATTTT	CASTPLAGTDTQYF
TRBV9	-	-	TRBJ1-1	TGTGCCAGCAGCGGCGGGTTACAGGGCTACACTGAAGCTTTCTTT	CASSGGLQGYTEAFF
TRBV6-6	-	TRBD2	TRBJ2-4	TGTGCCAGCAGTTACAGCGGGGGCGGGGGGATTCAGTACTTC	CASSYSGGGGIQYF
TRBV9	-	-	TRBJ2-7	TGTGCCAGCAGCGTAACATGGCGGACAGCTACCTACGAGCAGTACTTC	CASSVTWRTATYEQYF
TRBV6-5	once	-	TRBJ1-5	TGTGCCAGCAGTCCTCGGGGGGGGCTCAATCAGCCCCAGCATTTT	CASSPRGGLNQPQHF
TRBV10-3	-	TRBD2	TRBJ2-7	TGTGCCGCGAGGGGGGCTAGCGGGGGATCCTACGAGCAGTACTTC	CAARGASGGSYEQYF
TRBV15	once	TRBD2	TRBJ2-1	TGTGCCACCAGCGAGTCGGGGGGAGTCAATGAGCAGTTCTTC	CATSESGGVNEQFF
TRBV5-1	-	-	TRBJ1-1	TGCGCCAGCAGCTTATACCGGGTTAGGTTTGACGGGAACACTGAAGCTTTCTTT	CASSLYRVRFDGNTEAFF
TRBV11-2	-	TRBD2	TRBJ2-3	TGTGCCAGCAGGCCCTCCACGGGACTAGAAAGAACGCAGTATTTT	CASRPSTGLERTQYF
TRBV18	-	-	TRBJ2-2	TGTGCCAGCTCACAATGGAGTATCACCGGGGAGCTGTTTTTT	CASSQWSITGELFF
TRBV15	-	TRBD2	TRBJ2-3	TGTGCCACCAGCAGAGAAGCGGGGCAGGGCACAGATACGCAGTATTTT	CATSREAGQGTDTQYF
TRBV4-3	-	TRBD1	TRBJ1-1	TGCGCCAGCAGCCTTCAGGGGGCTGAAGCTTTCTTT	CASSLQGAEAFF
TRBV5-3	-	TRBD1	TRBJ1-2	TGTGCCAGAAGCGGGACTACAGGGGGTTGGAACTATGGCTACACCTTC	CARSGTTGGWNYGYTF
TRBV18	-	TRBD1	TRBJ1-3	TGTGCCAGCTCACCCGGGCAGGGGGCGCGAAACACCATATATTTT	CASSPGQGARNTIYF
TRBV4-3	once	TRBD2	TRBJ2-7	TGCGCCAGCAGCCAAGATCCCCGGGAGGGTTCCTACGAGCAGTACTTC	CASSQDPREGSYEQYF
TRBV9	-	-	TRBJ1-1	TGTGCCAGCAGCTTAGGGGGAGGCGGGAACACTGAAGCTTTCTTT	CASSLGGGGNTEAFF
TRBV5-1	-	TRBD2	TRBJ2-7	TGCGCCAGCAGCTTTGGCCTAGCGGGGACCTACGAGCAGTACTTC	CASSFGLAGTYEQYF
TRBV18	-	-	TRBJ1-2	TGTGCCAGCTCACCCGCGGAAAAGCTATATGGCTACACCTTC	CASSPAEKLYGYTF
TRBV27	-	-	TRBJ2-7	TGTGCCAGCAGCCGGCCACAGACAAGCTCCTACGAGCAGTACTTC	CASSRPQTSSYEQYF
TRBV5-1	-	TRBD1	TRBJ2-3	TGCGCCAGCAGCTTGGCCGTAACCGGGACAGGGACGGATACGCAGTATTTT	CASSLAVTGTGTDTQYF
TRBV9	-	-	TRBJ2-7	TGTGCCAGCAGCGTAGGAGGGTCTAACTACGAGCAGTACTTC	CASSVGGSNYEQYF
TRBV19	-	TRBD1	TRBJ2-1	TGTGCCACTAGGGGGCGAGGATACAATGAGCAGTTCTTC	CATRGRGYNEQFF
TRBV14	-	TRBD1	TRBJ1-5	TGTGCCAGCAGCCGAGGACAGGGGACCTATCAGCCCCTGCATTTT	CASSRGQGTYQPLHF
TRBV29-1	-	-	TRBJ1-1	TGCAGCGTTGAACGCACAGCAGACACTGAAGCTTTCTTT	CSVERTADTEAFF
TRBV7-2	-	TRBD2	TRBJ2-3	TGTGCCAGCAGCTTAGGGCTAGCGGGGGGGATAGATACGCAGTATTTT	CASSLGLAGGIDTQYF
TRBV6-1	-	-	TRBJ2-7	TGTGCCAGCAGTGGCTCTATTGGCCAGGGGAATCGCTACGAGCAGTACTTC	CASSGSIGQGNRYEQYF
TRBV10-3	-	-	TRBJ2-6	TGTGCCATCAGTAATACCCGTGTCAGCTCTGGGGCCAACGTCCTGACTTTC	CAISNTRVSSGANVLTF
TRBV11-2	-	-	TRBJ2-7	TGTGCCAGCAGATCCGAGGGAATCGAGCAGTACTTC	CASRSEGIEQYF
TRBV11-2	-	TRBD1	TRBJ2-7	TGTGCCAGCAGCCGAGACAGGGGGCCGGGGGAGCAGTACTTC	CASSRDRGPGEQYF
TRBV6-6	-	TRBD1	TRBJ2-7	TGTGCCAGCAGTGACTGGACAGGATACTCCTACGAGCAGTACTTC	CASSDWTGYSYEQYF